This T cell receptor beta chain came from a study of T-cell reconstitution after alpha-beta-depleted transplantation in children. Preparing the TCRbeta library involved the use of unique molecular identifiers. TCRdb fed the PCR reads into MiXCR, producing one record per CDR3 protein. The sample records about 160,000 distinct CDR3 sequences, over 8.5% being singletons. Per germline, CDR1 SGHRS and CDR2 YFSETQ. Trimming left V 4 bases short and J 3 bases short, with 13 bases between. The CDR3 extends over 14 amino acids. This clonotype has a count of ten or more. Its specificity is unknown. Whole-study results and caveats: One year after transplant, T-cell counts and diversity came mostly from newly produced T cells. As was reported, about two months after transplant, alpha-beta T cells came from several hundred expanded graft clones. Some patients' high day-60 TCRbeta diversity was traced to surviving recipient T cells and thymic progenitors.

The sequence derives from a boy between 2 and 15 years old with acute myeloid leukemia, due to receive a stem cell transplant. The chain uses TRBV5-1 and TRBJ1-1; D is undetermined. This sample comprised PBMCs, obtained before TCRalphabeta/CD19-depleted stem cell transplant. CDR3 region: CASSTDDGHTEAFF. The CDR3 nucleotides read TGCGCCAGCAGCACTGACGATGGTCACACTGAAGCTTTCTTT.